The rows below give T cell receptor beta chains drawn from one sample of a study of cytomegalovirus exposure and HLA in healthy donors. Assay used: immunoSEQ multiplex PCR; TCRdb lists only in-frame clones, some missing. Of roughly 97,000 clones in the sample, about 9.4% were seen once. Specimen: PBMCs. All receptors derive from a man aged 35 to 55 in good health and CMV-seropositive. Each CDR3 is given with its conserved first and last residue. A D gene is named only where the DNA matches it firmly. Not every row has a clone size; where given, it reads once, few, many or a size class.

size: .
D: .
V: TRBV7-2
J: TRBJ1-3
CDR3: CASSIQGYGNTIYF
DNA: TGTGCCAGCAGCATACAGGGTTATGGAAACACCATATATTTT

size: few
D: TRBD1
V: TRBV10-3
J: TRBJ1-5
CDR3: CAISGGQGYNQPQHF
DNA: TGTGCCATCAGTGGAGGACAGGGATACAATCAGCCCCAGCATTTT

size: .
D: .
V: TRBV5-1
J: TRBJ2-5
CDR3: CASSFSQGTETQYF
DNA: TGCGCCAGCAGCTTTTCACAGGGAACGGAGACCCAGTACTTC

size: few
D: TRBD2
V: TRBV2
J: TRBJ2-2
CDR3: CASSELAGGGELFF
DNA: TGTGCCAGCAGTGAGCTAGCGGGAGGTGGGGAGCTGTTTTTT

size: few
D: TRBD2
V: TRBV6-1
J: TRBJ2-5
CDR3: CASSLTSGSWETQYF
DNA: TGTGCCAGCAGTCTAACTAGCGGGAGCTGGGAGACCCAGTACTTC

size: .
D: TRBD1
V: TRBV6-1
J: TRBJ2-7
CDR3: CASSGGTGGAYEQYF
DNA: TGTGCCAGCAGTGGAGGGACAGGGGGGGCCTACGAGCAGTACTTC

size: few
D: TRBD1
V: TRBV18
J: TRBJ2-3
CDR3: CASSAGTGGHGSNTQYF
DNA: TGTGCCAGCTCGGCCGGGACAGGGGGCCACGGATCGAATACGCAGTATTTT

size: .
D: .
V: TRBV4-1
J: TRBJ1-5
CDR3: CASSPGSRQSSNQPQHF
DNA: TGCGCCAGCAGCCCTGGGTCCCGACAATCCAGCAATCAGCCCCAGCATTTT

size: .
D: TRBD2
V: TRBV7-2
J: TRBJ2-7
CDR3: CASSSGLAGDEQYF
DNA: TGTGCCAGCAGCTCCGGACTAGCGGGAGACGAGCAGTACTTC

size: .
D: .
V: TRBV28
J: TRBJ2-7
CDR3: CASSLLAEGYEQYF
DNA: TGTGCCAGCAGTTTATTGGCGGAAGGTTACGAGCAGTACTTC

size: .
D: TRBD1
V: TRBV6-5
J: TRBJ2-2
CDR3: CASSYTGTENTGELFF
DNA: TGTGCCAGCAGTTATACCGGGACAGAGAACACCGGGGAGCTGTTTTTT

size: few
D: .
V: TRBV21-1
J: TRBJ2-5
CDR3: CASSLQGKVETQYF
DNA: TGTGCCAGCAGCCTACAGGGTAAGGTAGAGACCCAGTACTTC

size: few
D: .
V: TRBV15
J: TRBJ2-7
CDR3: CATSRGEATNEQYF
DNA: TGTGCCACCAGCAGAGGGGAGGCGACCAACGAGCAGTACTTC

size: few
D: .
V: TRBV28
J: TRBJ2-1
CDR3: CASSLDYYNEQFF
DNA: TGTGCCAGCAGTTTGGACTATTACAATGAGCAGTTCTTC

size: few
D: .
V: TRBV21-1
J: TRBJ2-7
CDR3: CASRRMTPPGQGAYEQYF
DNA: TGTGCCAGCAGACGCATGACCCCACCGGGACAGGGCGCCTACGAGCAGTACTTC

size: .
D: TRBD2
V: TRBV5-1
J: TRBJ2-1
CDR3: CASSEGLAGGNEQFF
DNA: TGCGCCAGCAGCGAGGGACTAGCGGGAGGCAATGAGCAGTTCTTC

size: .
D: .
V: TRBV15
J: TRBJ1-4
CDR3: CATSVRDGDGKLFF
DNA: TGTGCCACCAGCGTACGGGATGGAGACGGAAAACTGTTTTTT

size: few
D: TRBD2
V: TRBV28
J: TRBJ2-2
CDR3: CASSLAGGNRELFF
DNA: TGTGCCAGCAGCTTAGCGGGTGGAAACAGGGAGCTGTTTTTT

size: .
D: TRBD2
V: TRBV4-2
J: TRBJ2-5
CDR3: CASSPQGRGQETQYF
DNA: TGTGCCAGCAGCCCCCAAGGGAGGGGACAAGAGACCCAGTACTTC

size: few
D: .
V: TRBV5-1
J: TRBJ1-1
CDR3: CASSLEAGNMNTEAFF
DNA: TGCGCCAGCAGCTTGGAGGCAGGGAACATGAACACTGAAGCTTTCTTT

size: few
D: .
V: TRBV25-1
J: TRBJ1-2
CDR3: CASSEQGYGYTF
DNA: TGTGCCAGCAGTGAGCAGGGATATGGCTACACCTTC

size: .
D: .
V: TRBV7-6
J: TRBJ2-3
CDR3: CASSIRLDTQYF
DNA: TGTGCCAGCAGCATTAGACTAGATACGCAGTATTTT

size: .
D: .
V: TRBV29-1
J: TRBJ2-4
CDR3: CSVEGLGPVYF
DNA: TGCAGCGTTGAGGGTTTGGGGCCCGTGTACTTC

size: .
D: .
V: TRBV6-1
J: TRBJ2-3
CDR3: CASSSGHGTDTQYF
DNA: TGTGCCAGCAGTTCGGGACACGGCACAGATACGCAGTATTTT

size: few
D: TRBD2
V: TRBV4-2
J: TRBJ2-7
CDR3: CASSQEGTSGYEQYF
DNA: TGTGCCAGCAGCCAAGAGGGGACTAGCGGCTACGAGCAGTACTTC

size: few
D: TRBD1
V: TRBV7-9
J: TRBJ2-3
CDR3: CASSGRQGARDGRQDTQYF
DNA: TGTGCCAGCAGCGGAAGACAGGGGGCGCGAGACGGGAGGCAGGATACGCAGTATTTT

size: .
D: .
V: TRBV29-1
J: TRBJ2-7
CDR3: CSAVGVSSVTYEQYF
DNA: TGCAGCGCCGTGGGAGTCTCTAGCGTTACCTACGAGCAGTACTTC

size: .
D: .
V: TRBV2
J: TRBJ2-7
CDR3: CASKVRDTPLEQYF
DNA: TGTGCCAGCAAAGTCCGGGACACCCCCCTCGAGCAGTACTTC

size: .
D: .
V: TRBV10-3
J: TRBJ2-7
CDR3: CAISDGSWYEQYF
DNA: TGTGCCATCAGTGATGGGAGTTGGTACGAGCAGTACTTC

size: few
D: .
V: TRBV19
J: TRBJ1-3
CDR3: CASTLDSAPGNTIYF
DNA: TGTGCCAGTACCTTAGACAGCGCCCCGGGAAACACCATATATTTT

size: few
D: TRBD2
V: TRBV6-5
J: TRBJ2-1
CDR3: CASRPLAGGLNEQFF
DNA: TGTGCCAGCAGACCCCTGGCGGGGGGGCTCAATGAGCAGTTCTTC

size: .
D: .
V: TRBV5-1
J: TRBJ2-3
CDR3: CASSLQLVPDTQYF
DNA: TGCGCCAGCAGCTTACAACTAGTTCCAGATACGCAGTATTTT

size: few
D: .
V: TRBV6-1
J: TRBJ1-4
CDR3: CASSEWAGATNEKLFF
DNA: TGTGCCAGCAGTGAATGGGCAGGGGCAACTAATGAAAAACTGTTTTTT

size: .
D: TRBD2
V: TRBV5-6
J: TRBJ2-5
CDR3: CASSFSRLAGAQETQYF
DNA: TGTGCCAGCAGCTTTTCTAGACTAGCGGGAGCTCAAGAGACCCAGTACTTC

size: .
D: TRBD1
V: TRBV20-1
J: TRBJ1-1
CDR3: CSALDRGLAFF
DNA: TGCAGTGCTCTGGACAGGGGGTTAGCTTTCTTT

size: .
D: TRBD1
V: TRBV7-9
J: TRBJ2-3
CDR3: CASSLLRQGRDTQYF
DNA: TGTGCCAGCAGCTTATTAAGACAGGGGCGGGATACGCAGTATTTT

size: .
D: .
V: TRBV2
J: TRBJ1-3
CDR3: CASRQGTEGNTIYF
DNA: TGTGCCAGCAGACAGGGTACGGAGGGAAACACCATATATTTT

size: .
D: .
V: TRBV6-1
J: TRBJ2-5
CDR3: CASSVGSQETQYF
DNA: TGTGCCAGCAGTGTCGGGAGCCAAGAGACCCAGTACTTC

size: .
D: TRBD2
V: TRBV4-1
J: TRBJ2-1
CDR3: CASSQGSGRAFNEQFF
DNA: TGCGCCAGCAGCCAAGGATCCGGGAGGGCTTTCAATGAGCAGTTCTTC

size: .
D: TRBD2
V: TRBV7-7
J: TRBJ2-3
CDR3: CASSLGTGGRWDTQYF
DNA: TGCGCTAGCAGCTTAGGAACGGGCGGGAGATGGGATACGCAGTATTTT

size: few
D: .
V: TRBV5-5
J: TRBJ1-1
CDR3: CASSFGPPGNTEAFF
DNA: TGTGCCAGCAGCTTCGGTCCCCCGGGGAACACTGAAGCTTTCTTT

size: .
D: .
V: TRBV2
J: TRBJ2-1
CDR3: CASSEALRRDYNEQFF
DNA: TGTGCCAGCAGTGAAGCGCTTCGGCGGGACTACAATGAGCAGTTCTTC

size: .
D: .
V: TRBV19
J: TRBJ1-1
CDR3: CASSKGHMNTEAFF
DNA: TGTGCCAGTAGTAAGGGACATATGAACACTGAAGCTTTCTTT